These 32 T cell receptor beta chains were sequenced from one sample in a study of T cells after posttransplantation cyclophosphamide. Generated by immunoSEQ multiplex PCR, the TCRdb table keeps only in-frame clones and is missing some. In total the sample includes approximately 26,000 clones, none of them seen once. Sequencing input: PBMCs. The receptors here all came from a woman between 50 and 59 years old in good health, CMV-negative, and a related stem cell transplant donor.

This clone was detected ten times or more. The rearrangement uses TRBV5-5 and TRBJ2-1, with 8 bases fitting TRBD1. CDR1 and CDR2 (germline): SGHKS, YYEKEE (reference sequence). The CDR3 sequence is 17 residues long. The V gene end was trimmed by 4 bases and the J gene end by 6 bases; junction bases not matched to a gene: 15. The CDR3: CASSPYPTGEVSNEQFF. CDR3 nucleotides: TGTGCCAGCAGCCCGTACCCGACAGGGGAAGTAAGCAATGAGCAGTTCTTC.

By sample fraction, this clone is medium-sized. V gene TRBV5-8 combines with J gene TRBJ1-1; no clear D gene. CDR3 length equals 16 residues. With 2 bases removed from V and 0 bases from J, the gap between germline ends came to 14 bases. In germline, CDR1 is SGHTS, CDR2 YDEGEE. The CDR3 region has the DNA TGTGCCAGCAGCTTCAAACAGATTCGGATGAACACTGAAGCTTTCTTT. It codes for CASSFKQIRMNTEAFF.

This clone was counted ten times or more. Additional DNA sequences in this sample encode the identical CDR3. V and J are TRBV7-6 and TRBJ2-5; perhaps TRBD1 as D (6 bases). Germline V gene sequence: CDR1 SGHVS, CDR2 FNYEAQ. V was shortened by 1 base and J by 5 bases, with 8 bases between the two germline ends. The CDR3 has 13 amino acids. CDR3 in amino acids: CASSLGTAETQYF. As DNA, the CDR3 is TGTGCCAGCAGCTTAGGGACAGCCGAGACCCAGTACTTC. Together with reference TRBV7-6 and TRBJ2-5, the CDR3 gives the full variable domain: GAGVSQSPRYKVTKRGQDVALRCDPISGHVSLYWYRQALGQGPEFLTYFNYEAQQDKSGLPNDRFSAERPEGSISTLTIQRTEQRDSAMYRCASSLGTAETQYFGPGTRLLVL.

Ten or more counts support this clone. The rearrangement joins TRBV19 to TRBJ2-3, with D maybe TRBD2 (7 bases). This CDR3 region has 12 residues. Germline assignment: CDR1 LNHDA and CDR2 SQIVND (reference sequence). Trimming took 9 bases from V and 3 from J, leaving 10 bases between them. CDR3 amino acids: CASRGATDTQYF. In nucleotides, the CDR3 is TGTGCCAGCCGGGGGGCGACAGATACGCAGTATTTT.

The table lists this clone with a few counts. The chain couples TRBV10-2 to TRBJ2-5, with 11 bases that match TRBD1. The DNA matches TRBJ2-7 better at its end, which makes the J call doubtful. CDR3 length: 14 residues. CDR1 is WSHSY, CDR2 SAAADI, per germline. DNA of the CDR3: TGCGCCAGCCTAGGACAGGGGGCTCTGTACGAGCAGTACTTC. Translating it yields CASLGQGALYEQYF.

This clone was counted at least ten times. V usage is TRBV7-3 and J usage is TRBJ1-6; possibly TRBD1 for D (5 bases). V dropped 2 bases and J dropped 7 bases, with 12 bases sitting between them. The germline V gene encodes CDR1 SGHTA and CDR2 FQGTGA. The CDR3 contains 15 residues. CDR3 sequence: CASSLRGIGNSPLHF. The CDR3 bases are TGTGCCAGCAGCTTACGGGGGATTGGGAATTCACCCCTCCACTTT. Full variable domain (rest looked up from reference TRBV7-3 and TRBJ1-6): GAGVSQTPSNKVTEKGKYVELRCDPISGHTALYWYRQSLGQGPEFLIYFQGTGAADDSGLPNDRFFAVRPEGSVSTLKIQRTERGDSAVYLCASSLRGIGNSPLHFGNGTRLTVT.

This clone was found many times. V and J are TRBV19 and TRBJ2-3; 12 nucleotides agree with TRBD2. CDR3 length equals 16 residues. The V segment lost 4 bases and the J segment 2 bases; nucleotides outside the gene matches: 4. Germline V gene sequence: CDR1 LNHDA, CDR2 SQIVND (reference sequence). CDR3 bases: TGTGCCAGTAGTACGGGACTAGCGGGCTACACAGATACGCAGTATTTT. Translating gives CASSTGLAGYTDTQYF.

This clone was seen many times. The chain uses TRBV19 and TRBJ1-2; D remains ambiguous. V lost 3 bases, J lost 5 bases, and 10 bases lay in between. Germline V gives CDR1 LNHDA, CDR2 SQIVND (reference sequence). This CDR3 has 13 residues. The CDR3 reads CASSMGREYGYTF. The CDR3 bases are TGTGCCAGTAGTATGGGGAGGGAGTATGGCTACACCTTC.

This clone was counted ten times or more. This chain connects TRBV5-6 to TRBJ2-7, with unresolved D. Deletions cut 0 bases from V and 0 bases from J, with 16 bases between. This CDR3 is 17 amino acids long. Per germline, CDR1 SGHDT and CDR2 YYEEEE. The CDR3 is CASSLERLNLSSYEQYF. CDR3 DNA sequence: TGTGCCAGCAGCTTGGAACGCCTCAACCTGAGCTCCTACGAGCAGTACTTC.

This clone was detected ten times or more. Within the sample, other DNA sequences also encode this same CDR3. The genes are TRBV28 and TRBJ2-1; tentative D call: TRBD1 (5 bases). Germline V gene data show CDR1 as MDHEN and CDR2 as SYDVKM. Trimming stripped 6 bases from V and 5 bases from J, with 17 bases between. This CDR3 is 15 amino acids long. CDR3 residues: CASRTWGDPDNEQFF. CDR3 nucleotides: TGTGCCAGCAGGACCTGGGGCGACCCTGACAATGAGCAGTTCTTC.

This clone was detected many times. V gene TRBV29-1 combines with J gene TRBJ1-4, with TRBD1 matching 8 bases. From germline, CDR1 is SQVTM and CDR2 ANQGSEA. After removal of 4 bases from V and 6 bases from J, the junction contained 1 base not matched to a gene. The CDR3 has 12 amino acids. This CDR3 is CSVGGQDEKLFF. The CDR3 DNA reads TGCAGCGTTGGGGGACAGGATGAAAAACTGTTTTTT.

This clone was counted many times. J is TRBJ1-1 and V is TRBV19; D perhaps matches TRBD1 (6 bases). Trimming stripped 4 bases from V and 11 bases from J, with 20 bases between. This CDR3 is 14 amino acids long. Germline V gives CDR1 LNHDA, CDR2 SQIVND (reference sequence). The CDR3 DNA reads as TGTGCCAGTAGTACCCCGGGACAATGGACCGCGGCTTTCTTT. Encoded protein: CASSTPGQWTAAFF.

The table lists this clone with many counts. CDR3 in amino acids: CASSLKGLSEAFF. CDR3 sequence (DNA): TGTGCCAGCAGCTTGAAGGGGCTAAGTGAAGCTTTCTTT. This chain uses TRBV5-6 with TRBJ1-1, with a possible D match to TRBD1 (5 bases). This CDR3 has 13 residues. V dropped 1 base and J dropped 7 bases, with 11 bases sitting between them. CDR1 SGHDT and CDR2 YYEEEE come from the germline V gene. The full variable domain, rest sourced from reference TRBV5-6 and TRBJ1-1, is DAGVTQSPTHLIKTRGQQVTLRCSPKSGHDTVSWYQQALGQGPQFIFQYYEEEERQRGNFPDRFSGHQFPNYSSELNVNALLLGDSALYLCASSLKGLSEAFFGQGTRLTVV.

This clone was seen ten or more times. The V gene is TRBV7-9, the J gene TRBJ1-3; D uncertain. Looked up from germline, CDR1 is SEHNR and CDR2 is FQNEAQ (reference sequence). The CDR3 sequence is 14 residues long. V was clipped by 3 bases and J by 0 bases, with 6 bases between them. CDR3 sequence: CASSFASSGNTIYF. The CDR3 DNA sequence: TGTGCCAGCAGCTTCGCCAGCTCTGGAAACACCATATATTTT.

This clone is medium-sized within its sample. The CDR3, as DNA: TGTGCCAGCAGTTTTGAGCCCTACAATGAGCAGTTCTTC. Protein product: CASSFEPYNEQFF. The rearrangement links TRBV6-4 to TRBJ2-1, with unresolved D. The CDR3 has 13 residues. V dropped 5 bases and J dropped 2 bases, with 7 bases sitting between them. From germline, CDR1 is MRHNA and CDR2 SNTAGT.

In its sample, this clone was seen a few times. The chain combines TRBV7-9 with TRBJ2-5; D is unclear. The J call may not be correct, given that the DNA end is closer to TRBJ2-7. Germline CDR1 reads SEHNR; CDR2 reads FQNEAQ (reference sequence). This CDR3 spans 15 amino acids. CDR3 loop: CASSLPTGASYEQYF. The DNA of the CDR3 is TGTGCCAGCAGCCTCCCGACTGGCGCCTCCTACGAGCAGTACTTC.

This clone was observed at least ten times. The rearrangement links TRBV9 to TRBJ2-3, with 12 bases fitting TRBD2. V lost 4 bases, J lost 7 bases, and 10 bases stayed unmatched. Germline V CDR1 and CDR2: SGDLS, YYNGEE. The CDR3 covers 16 residues. As DNA, the CDR3 is TGTGCCAGCAGCCCCACTCCTAGCGGGGGGGCATATACGCAGTATTTT. It encodes CASSPTPSGGAYTQYF.

Ten or more counts support this clone. V and J are TRBV28 and TRBJ1-1, with D uncertain. Between the trimmed V and J ends, which lost 2 bases and 7 bases, there was a span of 11 bases. This CDR3 region has 13 residues. Germline CDR1 MDHEN, CDR2 SYDVKM. CDR3 sequence reads: CASSLRVMGEAFF. The CDR3 nucleotides read TGTGCCAGCAGTTTACGGGTAATGGGTGAAGCTTTCTTT.

This clone was seen ten or more times. The genes are TRBV11-2 and TRBJ1-1; TRBD1 aligns across 7 bases. J was trimmed by 3 bases and V by 4 bases; bases with no gene match: 8. The CDR3 is made up of 15 amino acids. Germline assignment: CDR1 SGHAT and CDR2 FQNNGV. For the CDR3, the DNA is TGTGCCAGCAGCTGGCTAACAGGGGCGGACACTGAAGCTTTCTTT. Protein sequence: CASSWLTGADTEAFF.

This clone was observed many times. DNA for the CDR3: TGCGCCAGCAGTTGTCCACCAAAGAGACTCTATGGCTACACCTTC. Encoded protein: CASSCPPKRLYGYTF. The genes are TRBV10-1 and TRBJ1-2; D not certain. CDR3 length equals 15 residues. The germline CDR1 and CDR2 sequences are WNHNN and SYGVQD (reference sequence). With 5 bases removed from V and 4 bases from J, the gap between germline ends came to 17 bases.

This clone was seen many times. One junction end does not reproduce the germline sequence, and a read error may be involved. The gene calls are TRBV7-8 and TRBJ2-1; no clear D. This CDR3 comprises 15 residues. Looked up from germline, CDR1 is SGHVS and CDR2 is FQNEAQ. The CDR3 DNA reads as TGTGCCAGCAGCGTAGCTGGAGCCTCCTACAATGAGCAGTTCTTC. It translates to CASSVAGASYNEQFF. The entire variable domain, with the rest obtained from reference TRBV7-8 and TRBJ2-1, is as follows: GAGVSQSPRYKVAKRGQDVALRCDPISGHVSLFWYQQALGQGPEFLTYFQNEAQLDKSGLPSDRFFAERPEGSVSTLKIQRTQQEDSAVYLCASSVAGASYNEQFFGPGTRLTVL.

This clone came up many times. This chain links TRBV4-3 with TRBJ1-5; TRBD1 is a possible D gene (6 bases). V was pared by 0 bases and J by 6 bases, with 9 bases between. The CDR3 covers 14 residues. CDR1 is LGHNA and CDR2 is YSLEER in the germline V gene. The CDR3 loop reads CASSQEGGVQPQHF. In DNA, the CDR3 is TGCGCCAGCAGCCAAGAAGGGGGGGTTCAGCCCCAGCATTTT.

The sample holds many counts of this clone. CDR3 loop: CASMRATNEKLFF. DNA for the CDR3: TGTGCCAGCATGAGAGCAACTAATGAAAAACTGTTTTTT. The chain recombines TRBV2 with TRBJ1-4; no clear D gene. The germline V and J ends were trimmed by 7 bases and 0 bases, with 6 bases remaining between them. The germline V gene has CDR1 SNHLY and CDR2 FYNNEI. The CDR3 length is 13 residues.

This clone was detected many times. This chain connects TRBV29-1 to TRBJ1-1; 8 bases agree with TRBD1. The CDR3 has 15 amino acids. V shed 4 bases, J shed 7 bases, and the junction held 14 bases outside the gene matches. CDR1 and CDR2 (germline): SQVTM, ANQGSEA. The CDR3 bases are TGCAGCGTTGTAGGGAGACAGGGGCCTTCCAGTGAAGCTTTCTTT. Translated, it gives CSVVGRQGPSSEAFF.

This clone was picked up many times. CDR3 amino acids: CASSLGQGWAYGYTF. In DNA form, the CDR3 reads TGTGCCAGCAGCTTAGGACAGGGATGGGCCTATGGCTACACCTTC. The chain uses TRBV5-5 and TRBJ1-2; TRBD1 matches 8 bases. Looked up from germline, CDR1 is SGHKS and CDR2 is YYEKEE (reference sequence). The V and J ends lost 2 bases and 4 bases, in that order; junction bases with no gene match: 7. This CDR3 region has 15 residues.

This clone was counted many times. The rearrangement joins TRBV19 to TRBJ1-1; D is perhaps TRBD1 (6 bases). CDR1 is LNHDA and CDR2 is SQIVND in the germline V gene (reference sequence). The CDR3 is 13 residues long. V lost 8 bases to trimming and J lost 1 base, with 11 bases between them. As DNA, the CDR3 is TGTGCCAGTCGAAAACAGGGGAACACTGAAGCTTTCTTT. Protein sequence: CASRKQGNTEAFF.

This clone was recorded at least ten times. The genes are TRBV10-2 and TRBJ1-2; 7 nucleotides line up with TRBD1. The trim removed 8 bases at V and 4 bases at J, leaving 7 bases unmatched. The CDR3 totals 13 residues. Germline CDR1 is WSHSY and CDR2 is SAAADI. CDR3 coding DNA: TGCGCCAGCCGACAGGGATACGGCTATGGCTACACCTTC. The encoded protein is CASRQGYGYGYTF.

There are many counts of this clone. CDR3 DNA: TGTGCCAGCACCCCGGGACAGGGAAATTCACCCCTCCACTTT. Its translation is CASTPGQGNSPLHF. The V and J genes are TRBV28 and TRBJ1-6, with 9 bases identical to TRBD1. The germline V gene encodes CDR1 MDHEN and CDR2 SYDVKM. J gave up 7 bases and V 7 bases, and 5 bases lay outside the gene matches. This CDR3 spans 14 amino acids.

This clone was counted many times. The gene calls are TRBV7-8 and TRBJ2-7; D is perhaps TRBD2 (5 bases). Germline V gene sequence: CDR1 SGHVS, CDR2 FQNEAQ. V lost 3 bases and J lost 11, with 20 bases in between. This CDR3 has 14 residues. The CDR3 DNA reads TGTGCCAGCAGCTTGGCGGGCTCCCCCGTACATGAGTACTTC. This gives the protein CASSLAGSPVHEYF.

Ten or more counts support this clone. CDR3 in amino acids: CASSLGQGARNEQFF. In DNA, the CDR3 is TGTGCCAGTAGTTTGGGGCAGGGGGCGAGGAATGAGCAGTTCTTC. The chain carries TRBV19 and TRBJ2-1, with 8 positions matching TRBD1. The CDR3 runs 15 residues. Losses at the gene ends were 5 bases for V and 7 bases for J; bases not matched to a gene: 10. CDR1 is LNHDA and CDR2 is SQIVND in the germline V gene (reference sequence). Together with reference TRBV19 and TRBJ2-1, the CDR3 gives the full variable domain: DGGITQSPKYLFRKEGQNVTLSCEQNLNHDAMYWYRQDPGQGLRLIYYSQIVNDFQKGDIAEGYSVSREKKESFPLTVTSAQKNPTAFYLCASSLGQGARNEQFFGPGTRLTVL.

This clone occurred many times. The V gene is TRBV7-2, the J gene TRBJ1-2; TRBD1 matches 7 bases. Germline lookup yields CDR1 SGHTA and CDR2 FQGNSA. The CDR3 runs to 13 residues. J gave up 4 bases and V 5 bases, and 4 bases lay outside the gene matches. This CDR3 reads CASSTGQFYGYTF. CDR3 in DNA: TGTGCCAGCAGCACGGGACAGTTCTATGGCTACACCTTC.

At least ten counts were recorded for this clone. J is TRBJ2-7 and V is TRBV27; TRBD1 aligns across 7 bases. V lost 5 bases and J lost 6; bases outside the gene matches: 4. The CDR3 totals 12 residues. The germline V gene encodes CDR1 MNHEY and CDR2 SMNVEV (reference sequence). The CDR3 DNA follows: TGTGCCAGCAGTGACAGGGTACGCGAGCAGTACTTC. It is translated as CASSDRVREQYF.